This TCR beta chain was identified in a study of T-cell memory formation after mild COVID-19. The overall study: TCR clusters were mostly donor specific.

A note on this clonotype: Its antigen is unknown.

The CDR3 has 13 amino acids. Germline assignment: CDR1 LGHDT and CDR2 YNNKEL (reference sequence). V lost 8 bases and J 0 bases, leaving 8 bases between the germline ends. Whole-study findings and limits: Proof of SARS-CoV-2 specificity was absent for the second-wave clones that crested on day 37. Contracting CD4+ clones lay largely in CM and EM, with CD8+ ones residing in EMRA. Contracting clones from day 15 to 85 had balanced CD4/CD8; later expanders favoured CD4+.

TCRdb re-derived calls from the 5' RACE reads in MiXCR, one entry per CDR3 protein. The data hold approximately 250,000 distinct CDR3 sequences, with over 15% observed a single time. The sample was PBMCs or a T cell subset sorted from them (not recorded which). This TCR derives from a man aged 18 to 29 who had mild COVID-19 (a few samples of this study predate the infection). Cell type and time point are not known. The chain combines TRBV3-1 with TRBJ2-1; tentatively, D is TRBD1 or TRBD2 (5 bases each). The chain's CDR3 is CASGGRSYNEQFF. The CDR3 DNA reads as TGTGCCAGCGGGGGTCGCTCCTACAATGAGCAGTTCTTC.